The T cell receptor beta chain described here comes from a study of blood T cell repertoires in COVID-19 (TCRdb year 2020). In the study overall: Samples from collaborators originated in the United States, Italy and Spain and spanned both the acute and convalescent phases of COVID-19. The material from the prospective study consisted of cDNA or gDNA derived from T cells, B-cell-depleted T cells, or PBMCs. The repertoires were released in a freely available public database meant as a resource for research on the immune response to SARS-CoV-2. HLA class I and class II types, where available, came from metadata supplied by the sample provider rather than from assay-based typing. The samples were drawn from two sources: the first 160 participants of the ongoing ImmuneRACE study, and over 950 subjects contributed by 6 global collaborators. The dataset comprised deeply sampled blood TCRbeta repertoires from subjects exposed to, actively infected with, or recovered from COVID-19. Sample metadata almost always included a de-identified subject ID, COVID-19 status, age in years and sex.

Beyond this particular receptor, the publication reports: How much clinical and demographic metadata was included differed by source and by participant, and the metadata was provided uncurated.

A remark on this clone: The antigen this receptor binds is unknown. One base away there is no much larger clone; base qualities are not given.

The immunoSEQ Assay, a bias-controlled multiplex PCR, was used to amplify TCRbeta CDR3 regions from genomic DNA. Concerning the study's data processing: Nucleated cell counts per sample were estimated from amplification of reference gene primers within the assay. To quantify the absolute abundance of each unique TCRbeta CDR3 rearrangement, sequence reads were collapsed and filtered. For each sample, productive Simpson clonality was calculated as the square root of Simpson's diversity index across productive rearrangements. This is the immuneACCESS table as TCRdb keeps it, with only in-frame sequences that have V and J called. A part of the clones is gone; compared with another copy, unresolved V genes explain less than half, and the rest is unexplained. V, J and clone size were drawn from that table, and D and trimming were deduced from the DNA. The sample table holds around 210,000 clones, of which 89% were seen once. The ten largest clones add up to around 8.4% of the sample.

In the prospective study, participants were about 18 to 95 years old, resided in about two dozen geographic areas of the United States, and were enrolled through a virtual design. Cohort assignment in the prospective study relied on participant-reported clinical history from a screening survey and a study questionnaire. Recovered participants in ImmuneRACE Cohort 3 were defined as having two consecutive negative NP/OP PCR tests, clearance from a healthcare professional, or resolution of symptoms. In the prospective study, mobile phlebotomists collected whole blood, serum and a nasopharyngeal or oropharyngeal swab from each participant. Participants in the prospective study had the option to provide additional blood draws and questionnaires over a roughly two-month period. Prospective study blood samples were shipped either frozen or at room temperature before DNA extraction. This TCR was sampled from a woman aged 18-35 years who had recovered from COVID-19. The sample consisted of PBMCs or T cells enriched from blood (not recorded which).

The CDR3 has the sequence CASSQGSTNYGYTF. The DNA sequence reads TGTGCCAGCAGCCAGGGCAGCACTAACTATGGCTACACCTTC. Rearrangement joined TRBV4-2 to TRBJ1-2; no D gene can be assigned with confidence. From the cysteine up to the phenylalanine, the CDR3 has a length of 14 residues. Here the CDR3 DNA is all that survives: 42 bases in frame from base 1. V loses 3 bases, J loses 0 bases, and the germline ends lie 8 bases apart. Per the germline V gene, LGHNA is the CDR1 and YNFKEQ is the CDR2.